Included here is one T cell receptor (beta chain) sequence, with context. What antigen it recognizes has not been identified. No much larger clone is present one base from it, and per-base qualities are unavailable. This record belongs to a study of blood T cell repertoires in COVID-19 (TCRdb year 2020). Describing the broader study: Samples covering the acute and convalescent phases of COVID-19 were provided by collaborators in the United States, Italy and Spain. The samples were drawn from two sources: the first 160 participants of the ongoing ImmuneRACE study, and 1,254 subjects contributed by 6 global collaborators. Where HLA class I and class II types were available, the types were taken from metadata supplied by the sample provider, not from assay-based typing. Subjects who had been exposed to COVID-19, were actively infected with it, or had recovered from it provided the deeply sampled blood TCRbeta repertoires that made up the dataset. The repertoires were released in a freely available public database meant as a resource for research on the immune response to SARS-CoV-2. The material from the prospective study consisted of cDNA or gDNA derived from T cells, B-cell-depleted T cells, or PBMCs. The sample metadata nearly always contained a de-identified subject ID, COVID-19 status, age in years and sex.

Collaborating institutions collected whole blood in K2EDTA tubes following their own protocols. Collaborator samples were shipped for TCRbeta analysis as frozen whole blood, isolated PBMCs, or DNA extracted from either sample type. Taken from the germline V gene (reference sequence), the CDR1 and CDR2 loops are MNHEY and SMNVEV. The cysteine opens and the phenylalanine closes a CDR3 of 15 amino acids. Only the CDR3 DNA stays, 45 bases, in frame from base 1. The junction carries 10 bases between V and J, which are trimmed by 2 bases and 3 bases respectively. TCRbeta CDR3 regions were amplified from genomic DNA by means of the immunoSEQ Assay, a bias-controlled multiplex PCR. As for how the authors treated the data: Within the assay, amplification of reference gene primers was used to estimate how many nucleated cells each sample contained. Sequence reads were collapsed and filtered to measure the absolute abundance of every unique TCRbeta CDR3 rearrangement. For each sample, productive Simpson clonality was calculated as the square root of Simpson's diversity index across productive rearrangements. The immuneACCESS repertoire file appears here via TCRdb, limited to in-frame rearrangements. These files lack a portion of the clones; in checked studies, under half of the deficit traces to unresolved V genes, and the cause of the others is not known. For V, J and clone size, that table is used; D and trimming come from the DNA. For this sample the table gives fewer than 350,000 clones, of which around 89% were detected only once. About 4.6% of the sample is taken by the ten largest.

Broad study findings and their caveats: Clinical and demographic metadata were provided uncurated, with the amount varying by source and participant.

The chain is encoded by TRBV27 joined to TRBJ2-2; the D gene is possibly TRBD1, with 5 bases matching. This clonotype was sampled from a middle-aged man with acute or convalescent COVID-19. Specimen: peripheral blood. The CDR3 protein: CASSLVIQDTGELFF. The nucleotide sequence reads as follows: TGTGCCAGCAGTTTAGTGATACAGGACACCGGGGAGCTGTTTTTT.